The sequence of this T cell receptor beta chain was determined in a study of blood T cell repertoires in COVID-19. Overall study context: PBMCs, B-cell-depleted T cells, or T cells were the source of the cDNA or gDNA that made up the material.

The germline V gene encodes CDR1 MDHEN and CDR2 SYDVKM. The CDR3 contains 18 residues. With 1 base clipped from V and 3 bases from J, the junction kept 8 bases outside the gene matches. Original handling: Amplification of reference gene primers provided the estimated nucleated cell counts. Data came from immunoSEQ multiplex PCR; TCRdb stores just in-frame clones and leaves some out. Clonal size and the V and J genes are those of that table, whereas D and trimming came from the DNA. The sample shows tens of thousands of clones, 75% to 95% of them seen only once. The sample was peripheral blood. The receptor's source is a woman aged 65 to 85 with active COVID-19. V gene TRBV28 combines with J gene TRBJ2-1; 11 bases are shared with TRBD2. The CDR3 DNA sequence: TGTGCCAGCAGTTTATACCTTAGCGGGGGGGGCCTCTACAATGAGCAGTTCTTC. Translated, it gives CASSLYLSGGGLYNEQFF.